The rows below give T cell receptor beta chains drawn from one sample of a study of OX40 agonist ivuxolimab in advanced cancers. The assay was immunoSEQ multiplex PCR, and TCRdb's table has in-frame clones only and misses some. Of some 77,000 clones in the sample, about 90% were seen once. The sequences come from CD4+ or CD8+ T cells sorted from blood, collected in a trial of the OX40 agonist ivuxolimab. Every receptor here comes from an adult with an advanced solid tumor such as melanoma, head and neck, liver or kidney cancer. CDR3s include the opening cysteine and the closing phenylalanine or tryptophan. The D gene is left open where the match is weak. Rows give clone size only sometimes, using once, few, many, or a class for an expanded clone.

J,size,D,V,DNA,CDR3
TRBJ2-7,-,TRBD1,TRBV28,TGTGCCAGTGCCAGGGACAGGGGGGTTGGAGAGCAGTACTTC,CASARDRGVGEQYF
TRBJ1-1,-,-,TRBV13,TGTGCCAGCAGCTTAGGCCTTAGAATGAACACTGAAGCTTTCTTT,CASSLGLRMNTEAFF
TRBJ2-2,few,-,TRBV4-2,TGTGCCAGCAGCCAAGATAGGGCGGCCGGGGAGCTGTTTTTT,CASSQDRAAGELFF
TRBJ1-3,-,-,TRBV27,TGTGCCAGCAGTCTGCAGGGTGGTGGAAACACCATATATTTT,CASSLQGGGNTIYF
TRBJ2-3,-,TRBD2,TRBV6-4,TGTGCCAGCAGTGGGACTAGCGGGGCAGATACGCAGTATTTT,CASSGTSGADTQYF
TRBJ2-7,-,TRBD1,TRBV4-1,TGCGCCAGCAGCCAAATGGGACAGGGTATCGGCGAGCAGTACTTC,CASSQMGQGIGEQYF
TRBJ2-5,-,-,TRBV4-1,TGCGCCAGCAGCCAAGAGGACACTGGGGGAGAGACCCAGTACTTC,CASSQEDTGGETQYF
TRBJ1-1,once,-,TRBV18,TGTGCCAGCTCACCACCGGGATCAATGAACACTGAAGCTTTCTTT,CASSPPGSMNTEAFF
TRBJ1-1,-,TRBD1,TRBV13,TGTGCCAGCAGCACGGGGACAGGGGACACTGAAGCTTTCTTT,CASSTGTGDTEAFF
TRBJ2-3,-,TRBD1,TRBV6-4,TGTGCCAGCAGTGACGGGACAGGAGCCACAGATACGCAGTATTTT,CASSDGTGATDTQYF
TRBJ2-7,-,-,TRBV5-4,TGTGCCAGCAGCTTGCTCGAGAGCTCCTACGAGCAGTACTTC,CASSLLESSYEQYF
TRBJ2-2,-,TRBD1,TRBV19,TGTGCCAGCCACGTGGGACAGGGAATAATGAACACCGGGGAGCTGTTTTTT,CASHVGQGIMNTGELFF
TRBJ1-4,-,-,TRBV4-1,TGCGCCAGCAGCCAAGAAGGAGGGTGGGGTGAAAAACTGTTTTTT,CASSQEGGWGEKLFF
TRBJ2-5,-,-,TRBV7-9,TGTGCCAGCAGTCCCATCGCGGTGGGGGATGAGACCCAGTACTTC,CASSPIAVGDETQYF
TRBJ2-7,-,TRBD2,TRBV4-3,TGCGCCAGCAGCCAAGATCCAACTAGCGTTCTCTACGAGCAGTACTTC,CASSQDPTSVLYEQYF
TRBJ1-1,-,-,TRBV15,TGTGCCACCAGCAGGGAAAACACTGAAGCTTTCTTT,CATSRENTEAFF
TRBJ2-7,-,TRBD2,TRBV7-6,TGTGCCAGCAGTTCGAGCGGGGGTTACGAGCAGTACTTC,CASSSSGGYEQYF
TRBJ1-1,-,TRBD1,TRBV6-5,TGTGCCAGCAGGACAGGGGGCTCCACTGAAGCTTTCTTT,CASRTGGSTEAFF
TRBJ2-7,-,-,TRBV9,TGTGCCAGCAGCGGCCCTCGGGCGCCCGGCGAGCAGTACTTC,CASSGPRAPGEQYF
TRBJ2-7,-,-,TRBV9,TGTGCCAGCAGCGAGCCCCGACAGTGGCAGCCCTACGAGCAGTACTTC,CASSEPRQWQPYEQYF
TRBJ2-5,-,-,TRBV10-2,TGCGCCAGCAGTCCGATGGTTGGGGAGACCCAGTACTTC,CASSPMVGETQYF
TRBJ1-5,medium-sized,-,TRBV6-5,TGTGCCGTTCATCAGCCCCAGCATTTT,CAVHQPQHF
TRBJ2-2,-,-,TRBV5-1,TGCGCCAGCAGCTTGGCCGCCGGGGAGCTGTTTTTT,CASSLAAGELFF
TRBJ2-3,-,-,TRBV7-8,TGTGCCAGCAGCCCCTGGGGACTCCCACGGGGAGATACGCAGTATTTT,CASSPWGLPRGDTQYF
TRBJ1-5,-,-,TRBV5-1,TGCGCCAGCAGCTTGGCCGGCGGTGGCAATCAGCCCCAGCATTTT,CASSLAGGGNQPQHF
TRBJ2-7,-,-,TRBV4-1,TGCGCCAGCAGCCAAGGGTGGGACGAGCAGTACTTC,CASSQGWDEQYF
TRBJ2-2,-,-,TRBV7-9,TGTGCCAGCAGCTCGGACGGGGATTACACCGGGGAGCTGTTTTTT,CASSSDGDYTGELFF
TRBJ2-5,-,TRBD1,TRBV6-5,TGTGCCAGCAGCCGGGACAGGGAAGGGGAGACCCAGTACTTC,CASSRDREGETQYF
TRBJ1-4,-,-,TRBV9,TGTGCCAGCAGCGTAAGTGGGACGCTTGAAAAACTGTTTTTT,CASSVSGTLEKLFF
TRBJ2-7,-,TRBD2,TRBV7-3,TGTGCCAGCAGCAGGACTAGCGTCTCCTACGAGCAGTACTTC,CASSRTSVSYEQYF
TRBJ2-7,-,TRBD2,TRBV27,TGTGCCAGCAGTTTTAGCGGGGGGCACTCCTACGAGCAGTACTTC,CASSFSGGHSYEQYF
TRBJ1-1,once,TRBD1,TRBV9,TGTGCCAGCAGCGGAGGGACAGGACCTGAAGCTTTCTTT,CASSGGTGPEAFF
TRBJ2-1,-,TRBD2,TRBV2,TGTGCCACTCCGACTAGCGGGGACTACAATGAGCAGTTCTTC,CATPTSGDYNEQFF
TRBJ2-7,-,TRBD1,TRBV9,TGTGCCAGCAGCCAAGGGACAGGGGATTCCTACGAGCAGTACTTC,CASSQGTGDSYEQYF
TRBJ1-6,-,TRBD1,TRBV10-3,TGTGCCATCAGTGAGCCCGACAGGGTCGGGACTAATTCACCCCTCCACTTT,CAISEPDRVGTNSPLHF
TRBJ1-1,-,-,TRBV6-1,TGTGCCAGCAGTGAAGCACGGGGGGCGAGCACTGAAGCTTTCTTT,CASSEARGASTEAFF
TRBJ2-3,-,-,TRBV5-1,TGCGCCAGCAGCTTGGGGGATACGCAGTATTTT,CASSLGDTQYF
TRBJ2-7,-,-,TRBV10-3,TGTGCCATCAGTGGGAACAGGGGAGGAAGCTCCTACGAGCAGTACTTC,CAISGNRGGSSYEQYF
TRBJ2-3,-,-,TRBV6-5,TGTGCCAGCAGTTTCAGAGAGGGCACAGATACGCAGTATTTT,CASSFREGTDTQYF
TRBJ2-5,once,TRBD1,TRBV6-5,TGTGCCAGCAGTTACCCGGGACAGGAAGAGACCCAGTACTTC,CASSYPGQEETQYF
TRBJ1-2,-,-,TRBV4-1,TGCGCCAGCAGCCAAGATACGCAGTATGGCTACACCTTC,CASSQDTQYGYTF
TRBJ2-1,-,-,TRBV7-6,TGTGCCAGCAGCCCCCCCGGGGACGAACAGCAGTTCTTC,CASSPPGDEQQFF
TRBJ1-2,-,TRBD1,TRBV6-6,TGTGCCAGCAGTTACTCCCAGGGGGTTTATGACTACACCTTC,CASSYSQGVYDYTF
TRBJ1-6,few,-,TRBV19,TGTGCCAGTAGTCCCGGGGCATCACCCCTCCACTTT,CASSPGASPLHF
TRBJ1-4,-,TRBD1,TRBV5-4,TGTGCCAGCAGCTACGTAACAGGGGATATCGGTGAAAAACTGTTTTTT,CASSYVTGDIGEKLFF
TRBJ2-6,-,-,TRBV27,TGTGCCAGCAGTTTAATCTCTGGGGCCAACGTCCTGACTTTC,CASSLISGANVLTF
TRBJ1-5,-,-,TRBV4-1,TGCGCCAGCAGCCAAGATTATGGGACCCTTCAATCTTATAATCAGCCCCAGCATTTT,CASSQDYGTLQSYNQPQHF
TRBJ1-1,-,TRBD1,TRBV27,TGTGCCAGCAGTTTAGGACAGGGAATCGAAGCTTTCTTT,CASSLGQGIEAFF
TRBJ1-2,-,TRBD1,TRBV11-2,TGTGCCAGCAGCTTAGCCCCGACAGGGGCCTTTGGCTACACCTTC,CASSLAPTGAFGYTF
TRBJ2-1,-,-,TRBV7-9,TGTGCCAGCAGCTTAAGCCTAGAGGGTGAGCAGTTCTTC,CASSLSLEGEQFF
TRBJ1-4,-,-,TRBV7-6,TGTGCCAGCAGCTTAGGCGTCTCCCCCTTTGGCGAAAAACTGTTTTTT,CASSLGVSPFGEKLFF
TRBJ1-1,-,-,TRBV27,TGTGCCAGCAGGATCGGTATGAACACTGAAGCTTTCTTT,CASRIGMNTEAFF
TRBJ2-6,-,-,TRBV21-1,TGTGCCAGCAGCAAAACTCCGGACAGGGGGTCCGGGGCCAACGTCCTGACTTTC,CASSKTPDRGSGANVLTF
TRBJ1-4,-,TRBD1,TRBV11-2,TGTGCCAGCAGCGTACAGGGGCTTAATGAAAAACTGTTTTTT,CASSVQGLNEKLFF
TRBJ2-3,-,-,TRBV11-2,TGTGCCAGCAGCTTACTGCGAGTCATTACTGAGGAGACGCAGTATTTT,CASSLLRVITEETQYF
TRBJ2-1,-,TRBD2,TRBV27,TGTGCCAGCAGTTTCGGGGCGGGGGACAATGAGCAGTTCTTC,CASSFGAGDNEQFF
TRBJ2-7,-,TRBD1,TRBV4-3,TGCGCCAGCAGCCAGGCTCGACAGGGGGCCTACGAGCAGTACTTC,CASSQARQGAYEQYF
TRBJ2-5,-,-,TRBV27,TGTGCCAGCAGTTTTTGGGGGAGCGAGACCCAGTACTTC,CASSFWGSETQYF
TRBJ2-7,-,TRBD1,TRBV5-5,TGTGCCAGCAGCCCCGGGGACAGGGCCTTTGAGCAGTACTTC,CASSPGDRAFEQYF